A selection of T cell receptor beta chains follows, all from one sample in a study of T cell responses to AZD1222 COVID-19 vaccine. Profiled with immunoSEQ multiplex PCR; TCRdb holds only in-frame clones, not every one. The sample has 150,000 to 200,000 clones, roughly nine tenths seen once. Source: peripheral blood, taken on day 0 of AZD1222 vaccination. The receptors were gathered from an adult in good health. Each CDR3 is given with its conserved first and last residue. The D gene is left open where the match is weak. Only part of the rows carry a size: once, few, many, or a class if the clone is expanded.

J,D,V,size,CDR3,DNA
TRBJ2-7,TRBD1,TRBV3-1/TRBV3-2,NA,CASSPDRAGEQYF,TGTGCCAGCAGCCCCGACAGGGCTGGCGAGCAGTACTTC
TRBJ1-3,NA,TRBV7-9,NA,CASSEGEGNTIYF,TGTGCCAGCAGCGAGGGGGAAGGAAACACCATATATTTT
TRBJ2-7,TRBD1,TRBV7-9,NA,CASSQGTGLFEQYF,TGTGCCAGCAGCCAAGGGACAGGGCTCTTCGAGCAGTACTTC
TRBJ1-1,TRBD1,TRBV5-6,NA,CASSLAGTGFITEAFF,TGTGCCAGCAGCTTGGCCGGGACAGGGTTTATCACTGAAGCTTTCTTT
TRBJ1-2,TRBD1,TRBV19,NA,CASSPWTGGGYGYTF,TGTGCCAGTAGTCCCTGGACAGGGGGCGGGTATGGCTACACCTTC
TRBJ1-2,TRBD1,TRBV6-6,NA,CASRELDRGPAGYTF,TGTGCCAGCAGGGAATTGGACAGGGGGCCCGCTGGCTACACCTTC
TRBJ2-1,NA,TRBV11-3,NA,CYEGPSVKFSYNEQFF,TGTTATGAGGGACCTAGCGTAAAGTTCTCCTACAATGAGCAGTTCTTC
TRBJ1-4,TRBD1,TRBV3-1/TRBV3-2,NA,CASSPRDRDEKLFF,TGTGCCAGCAGCCCCCGCGACAGGGACGAAAAACTGTTTTTT
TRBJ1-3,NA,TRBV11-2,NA,CASSSSKLLYTNTIYF,TGTGCCAGCAGCTCCTCGAAACTCTTGTACACGAACACCATATATTTT
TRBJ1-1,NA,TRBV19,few,CASSIVKGPNTEAFF,TGTGCCAGTAGTATAGTGAAGGGACCGAACACTGAAGCTTTCTTT
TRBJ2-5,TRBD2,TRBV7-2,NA,CASSFAGEETQYF,TGTGCCAGCAGCTTTGCGGGGGAGGAGACCCAGTACTTC
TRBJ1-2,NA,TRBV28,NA,CASSPPQGLRGYTF,TGTGCCAGCAGTCCACCACAGGGATTGAGAGGCTACACCTTC
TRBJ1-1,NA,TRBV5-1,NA,CASSPGTSKGTEAFF,TGCGCCAGCAGCCCGGGGACCTCAAAAGGGACTGAAGCTTTCTTT
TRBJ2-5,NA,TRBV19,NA,CASSSSGPKETQYF,TGTGCCAGTAGTAGCTCAGGGCCAAAAGAGACCCAGTACTTC
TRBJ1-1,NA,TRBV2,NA,CASGPVEAFF,TGTGCCAGCGGACCGGTTGAAGCTTTCTTT
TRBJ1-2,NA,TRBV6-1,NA,CASTVSNYGYTF,TGTGCCAGCACGGTTTCTAACTATGGCTACACCTTC
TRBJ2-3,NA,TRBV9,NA,CASSQGGHPTDTQYF,TGTGCCAGCAGCCAGGGTGGACACCCCACAGATACGCAGTATTTT
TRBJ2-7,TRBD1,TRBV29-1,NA,CSVYFDRVHTF,TGCAGCGTCTATTTTGACAGGGTTCATACCTTC
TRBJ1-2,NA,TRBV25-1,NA,CASRSAINYGYTF,TGTGCCAGCAGGTCGGCCATTAACTATGGCTACACCTTC
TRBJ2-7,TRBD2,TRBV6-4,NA,CASSDRLAGAEQYF,TGTGCCAGCAGTGACAGACTAGCGGGAGCCGAGCAGTACTTC
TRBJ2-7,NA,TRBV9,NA,CASSAGTGFAAYEQYF,TGTGCCAGCAGCGCCGGGACGGGATTCGCCGCTTACGAGCAGTACTTC
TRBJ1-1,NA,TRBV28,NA,CASRYGLVNTEAFF,TGTGCCAGCAGATATGGGCTTGTGAACACTGAAGCTTTCTTT
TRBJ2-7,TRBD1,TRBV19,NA,CASSAGTGTFYEQYF,TGTGCCAGTAGTGCCGGGACAGGGACGTTCTACGAGCAGTACTTC
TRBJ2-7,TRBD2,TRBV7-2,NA,CASSLATSKGYEQYF,TGTGCCAGCAGCTTAGCGACTAGCAAGGGATACGAGCAGTACTTC
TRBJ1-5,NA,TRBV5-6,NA,CASSFSREQPQHF,TGTGCCAGCAGCTTTTCCAGGGAACAGCCCCAGCATTTT
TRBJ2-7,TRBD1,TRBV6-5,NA,CASRTGFSYEQYF,TGTGCCAGCAGGACAGGGTTTTCCTACGAGCAGTACTTC